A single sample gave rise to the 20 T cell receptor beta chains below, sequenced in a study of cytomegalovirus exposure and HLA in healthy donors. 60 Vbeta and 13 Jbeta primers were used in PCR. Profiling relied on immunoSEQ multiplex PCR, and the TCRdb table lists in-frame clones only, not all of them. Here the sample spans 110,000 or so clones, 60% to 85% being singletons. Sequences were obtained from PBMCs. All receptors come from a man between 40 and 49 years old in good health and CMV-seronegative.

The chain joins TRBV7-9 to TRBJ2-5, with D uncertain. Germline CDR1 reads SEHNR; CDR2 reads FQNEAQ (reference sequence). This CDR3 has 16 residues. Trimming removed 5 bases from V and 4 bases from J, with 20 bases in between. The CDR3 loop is CASSLHLTIRGETQYF. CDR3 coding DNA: TGTGCCAGCAGCCTACACCTAACAATACGAGGAGAGACCCAGTACTTC.

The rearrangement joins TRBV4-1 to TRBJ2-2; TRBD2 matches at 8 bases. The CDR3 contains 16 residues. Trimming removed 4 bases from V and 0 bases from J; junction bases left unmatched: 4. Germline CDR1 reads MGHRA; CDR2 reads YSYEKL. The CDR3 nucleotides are TGCGCCAGCAGCCGACGGGGGGGCGCGAACACCGGGGAGCTGTTTTTT. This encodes CASSRRGGANTGELFF.

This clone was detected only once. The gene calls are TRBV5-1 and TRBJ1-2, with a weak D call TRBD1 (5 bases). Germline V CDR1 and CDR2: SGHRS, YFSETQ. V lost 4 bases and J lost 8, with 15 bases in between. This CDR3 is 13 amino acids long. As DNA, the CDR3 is TGCGCCAGCAGCGAGGGAGGGGCGCGGGGCTACACCTTC. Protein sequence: CASSEGGARGYTF.

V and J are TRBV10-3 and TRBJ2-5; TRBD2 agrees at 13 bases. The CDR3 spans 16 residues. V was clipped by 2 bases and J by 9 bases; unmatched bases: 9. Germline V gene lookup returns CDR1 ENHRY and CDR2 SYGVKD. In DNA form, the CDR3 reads TGTGCCATCAGTGAGGGGACTAGCGGGAACGGCGGGGCCCAGTACTTC. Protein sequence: CAISEGTSGNGGAQYF.

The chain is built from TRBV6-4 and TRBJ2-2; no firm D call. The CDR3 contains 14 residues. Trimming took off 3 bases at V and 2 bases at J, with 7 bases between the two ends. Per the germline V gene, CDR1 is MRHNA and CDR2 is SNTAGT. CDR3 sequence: CASSEGVNTGELFF. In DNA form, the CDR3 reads TGTGCCAGCAGTGAGGGCGTAAACACCGGGGAGCTGTTTTTT.

CDR3 residues: CASSIDRDYEQYF. The CDR3 nucleotides are TGTGCCAGTAGTATAGATCGGGACTACGAGCAGTACTTC. The chain has TRBV19 and TRBJ2-7; possibly TRBD2 for D (5 bases). V lost 0 bases to trimming and J lost 3 bases, with 6 bases between them. The length of the CDR3 is 13 residues. In germline, CDR1 is LNHDA, CDR2 SQIVND (reference sequence).

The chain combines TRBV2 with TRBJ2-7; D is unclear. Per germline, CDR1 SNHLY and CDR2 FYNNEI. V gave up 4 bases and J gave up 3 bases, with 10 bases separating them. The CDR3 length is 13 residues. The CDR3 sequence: CASSVSQIYEQYF. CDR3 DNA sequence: TGTGCCAGCAGTGTATCGCAGATCTACGAGCAGTACTTC.

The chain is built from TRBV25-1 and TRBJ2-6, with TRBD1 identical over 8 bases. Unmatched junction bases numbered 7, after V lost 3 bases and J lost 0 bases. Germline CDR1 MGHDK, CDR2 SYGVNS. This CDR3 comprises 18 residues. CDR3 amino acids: CASSDFGTGNSGANVLTF. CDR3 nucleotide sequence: TGTGCCAGCAGTGATTTTGGGACAGGAAACTCTGGGGCCAACGTCCTGACTTTC.

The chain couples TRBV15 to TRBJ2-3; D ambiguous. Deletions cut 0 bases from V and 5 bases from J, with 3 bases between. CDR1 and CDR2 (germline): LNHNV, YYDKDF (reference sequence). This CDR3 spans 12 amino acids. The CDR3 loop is CATSRDQDTQYF. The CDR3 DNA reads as TGTGCCACCAGCAGAGATCAAGATACGCAGTATTTT. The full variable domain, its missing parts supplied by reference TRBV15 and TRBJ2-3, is DAMVIQNPRYQVTQFGKPVTLSCSQTLNHNVMYWYQQKSSQAPKLLFHYYDKDFNNEADTPDNFQSRRPNTSFCFLDIRSPGLGDTAMYLCATSRDQDTQYFGPGTRLTVL.

In DNA, the CDR3 is TGTGCCAGCACCCAATACACCGGGGAGCTGTTTTTT. Residues: CASTQYTGELFF. J is TRBJ2-2 and V is TRBV7-8; D remains ambiguous. V was pared by 7 bases and J by 3 bases, with 6 bases between. The CDR3 consists of 12 residues. Per the germline V gene, CDR1 is SGHVS and CDR2 is FQNEAQ.

The DNA of the CDR3 is TGTGCCAGCAGTTGGACTAGCGGGATGAACAATGAGCAGTTCTTC. It is translated as CASSWTSGMNNEQFF. The chain links TRBV6-1 to TRBJ2-1, with 12 nucleotides matching TRBD2. Trimming took 5 bases from V and 5 from J; bases not matched to a gene: 4. Germline loops: CDR1 MNHNS, CDR2 SASEGT. This CDR3 comprises 15 residues.

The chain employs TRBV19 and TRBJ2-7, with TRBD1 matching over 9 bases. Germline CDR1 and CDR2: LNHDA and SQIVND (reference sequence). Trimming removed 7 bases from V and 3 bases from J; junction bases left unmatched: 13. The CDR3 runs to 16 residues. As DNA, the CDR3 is TGTGCCAGTATGAGGCATACTGGGACAGGGAACTACGAGCAGTACTTC. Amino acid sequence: CASMRHTGTGNYEQYF.

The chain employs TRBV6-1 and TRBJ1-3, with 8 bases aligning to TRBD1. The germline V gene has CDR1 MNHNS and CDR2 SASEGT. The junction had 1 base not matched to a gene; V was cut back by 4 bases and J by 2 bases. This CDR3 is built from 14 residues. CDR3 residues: CASSVQGAGNTIYF. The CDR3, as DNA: TGTGCCAGCAGTGTACAGGGGGCTGGAAACACCATATATTTT.

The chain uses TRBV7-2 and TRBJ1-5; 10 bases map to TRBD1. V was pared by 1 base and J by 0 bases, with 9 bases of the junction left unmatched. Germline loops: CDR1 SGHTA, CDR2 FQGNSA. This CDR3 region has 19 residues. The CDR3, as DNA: TGTGCCAGCAGCTTAGGCGGGGGGACAGGGGTTGGTAGCAATCAGCCCCAGCATTTT. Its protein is CASSLGGGTGVGSNQPQHF.

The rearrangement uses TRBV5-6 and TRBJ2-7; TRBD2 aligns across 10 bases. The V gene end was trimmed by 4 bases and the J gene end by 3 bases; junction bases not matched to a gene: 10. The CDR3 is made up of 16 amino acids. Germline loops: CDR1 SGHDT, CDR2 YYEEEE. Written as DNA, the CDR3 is TGTGCCAGCAGCCCGGGGAGCGGGGGGGCTCTCTACGAGCAGTACTTC. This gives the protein CASSPGSGGALYEQYF.

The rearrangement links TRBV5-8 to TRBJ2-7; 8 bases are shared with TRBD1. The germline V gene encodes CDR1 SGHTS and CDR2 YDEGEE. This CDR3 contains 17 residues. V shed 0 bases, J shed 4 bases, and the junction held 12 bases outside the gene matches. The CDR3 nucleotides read TGTGCCAGCAGCTTGGGGGGGGCAGGGGGCGCAGGATACGAGCAGTACTTC. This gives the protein CASSLGGAGGAGYEQYF.

CDR3 bases: TGTGCCAGCAGCCCCTACCCCGGGATATACAATGAGCAGTTCTTC. Protein product: CASSPYPGIYNEQFF. The V call is TRBV7-9, the J call TRBJ2-1; D possibly corresponds to TRBD2 (5 bases). V was pared by 5 bases and J by 4 bases, with 15 bases between. Germline CDR1 reads SEHNR; CDR2 reads FQNEAQ (reference sequence). The CDR3 is made up of 15 amino acids.

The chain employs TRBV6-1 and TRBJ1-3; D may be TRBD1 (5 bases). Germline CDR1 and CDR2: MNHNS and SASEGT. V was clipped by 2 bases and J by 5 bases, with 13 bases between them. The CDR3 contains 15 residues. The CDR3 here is CASSESWGARNTIYF. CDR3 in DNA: TGTGCCAGCAGTGAAAGTTGGGGCGCACGAAACACCATATATTTT.

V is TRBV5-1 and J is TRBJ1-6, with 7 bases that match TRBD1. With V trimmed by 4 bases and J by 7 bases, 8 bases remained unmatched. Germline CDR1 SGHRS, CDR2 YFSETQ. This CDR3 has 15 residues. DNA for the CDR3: TGCGCCAGCAGCCAGTTGGGACAGTCGAATTCACCCCTCCACTTT. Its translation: CASSQLGQSNSPLHF.

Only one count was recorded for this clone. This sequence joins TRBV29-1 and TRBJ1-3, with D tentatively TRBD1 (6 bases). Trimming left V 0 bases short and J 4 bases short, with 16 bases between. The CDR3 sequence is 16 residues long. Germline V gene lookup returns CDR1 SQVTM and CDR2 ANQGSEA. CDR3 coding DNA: TGCAGCGTTGAAGATCAGGGGCCGGGGTTGGGAAACACCATATATTTT. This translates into CSVEDQGPGLGNTIYF.